This note documents a single T cell receptor (beta chain) sequence. Germline V CDR1 and CDR2: LGHNA, YSLEER. This CDR3 is built from 15 residues. V lost 1 base to trimming and J lost 5 bases; unmatched junction nucleotides: 6. This entry is derived from a study of blood T cell repertoires in COVID-19. In the study overall: Collection of acute and convalescent COVID-19 samples took place in the United States, Italy and Spain.

The assay was immunoSEQ multiplex PCR, and TCRdb's table has in-frame clones only and misses some. The repertoire holds approximately 200,000 clones, about 85% seen once, with approximately 2.1% in the top ten. Cohorts were determined from participant-reported clinical history. The sequence was collected from a woman younger than 45 who had recovered from COVID-19. The chain is built from TRBV4-3 and TRBJ1-1, with 8 bases lining up with TRBD1. Sample: PBMCs or T cells enriched from blood (not recorded which). This CDR3 reads CASSQVDRVGTEAFF. DNA of the CDR3: TGCGCCAGCAGCCAAGTGGACAGGGTGGGGACTGAAGCTTTCTTT.